The T cell receptor beta chain under discussion was sequenced for a study of T cells in localized non-small cell lung cancer. The data were produced by immunoSEQ multiplex PCR, yet TCRdb's version contains in-frame clones alone and is incomplete. Altogether 2,000 to 2,500 clones are present, over 20% being singletons, with the ten largest covering approximately 14%. Per the germline V gene, CDR1 is LNHDA and CDR2 is SQIVND (reference sequence). Trimming pared 4 bases from V and 0 bases from J, leaving 16 bases between. The CDR3 sequence is 17 residues long. Investigators took adjacent lung free of atypia at least 2 cm from the tumor margin.

The chain couples TRBV19 to TRBJ2-4; possibly TRBD1 for D (6 bases). Material: normal lung tissue next to the tumor, obtained before any cancer treatment. The sequence was obtained from a man aged 35 to 69 with stage I squamous cell lung carcinoma. CDR3 DNA: TGTGCCAGTAGTAACCCTTTACAGGGAATAGCCAAAAACATTCAGTACTTC. Translating gives CASSNPLQGIAKNIQYF.